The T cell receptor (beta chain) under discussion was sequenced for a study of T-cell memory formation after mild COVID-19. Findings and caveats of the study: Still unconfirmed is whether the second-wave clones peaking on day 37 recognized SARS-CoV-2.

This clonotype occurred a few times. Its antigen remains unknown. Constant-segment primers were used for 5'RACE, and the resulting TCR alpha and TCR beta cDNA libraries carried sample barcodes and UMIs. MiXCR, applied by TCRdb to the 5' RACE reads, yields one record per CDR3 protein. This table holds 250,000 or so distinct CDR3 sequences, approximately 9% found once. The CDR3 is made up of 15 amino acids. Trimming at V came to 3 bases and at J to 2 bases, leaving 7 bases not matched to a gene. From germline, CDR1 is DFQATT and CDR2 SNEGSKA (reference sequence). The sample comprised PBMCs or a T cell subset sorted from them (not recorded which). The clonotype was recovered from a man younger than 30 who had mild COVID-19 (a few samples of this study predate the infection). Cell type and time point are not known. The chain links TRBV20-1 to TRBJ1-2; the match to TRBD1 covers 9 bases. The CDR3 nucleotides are TGCAGTGCTAGTCCTACCGGGACAGGGAACTATGGCTACACCTTC. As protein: CSASPTGTGNYGYTF.